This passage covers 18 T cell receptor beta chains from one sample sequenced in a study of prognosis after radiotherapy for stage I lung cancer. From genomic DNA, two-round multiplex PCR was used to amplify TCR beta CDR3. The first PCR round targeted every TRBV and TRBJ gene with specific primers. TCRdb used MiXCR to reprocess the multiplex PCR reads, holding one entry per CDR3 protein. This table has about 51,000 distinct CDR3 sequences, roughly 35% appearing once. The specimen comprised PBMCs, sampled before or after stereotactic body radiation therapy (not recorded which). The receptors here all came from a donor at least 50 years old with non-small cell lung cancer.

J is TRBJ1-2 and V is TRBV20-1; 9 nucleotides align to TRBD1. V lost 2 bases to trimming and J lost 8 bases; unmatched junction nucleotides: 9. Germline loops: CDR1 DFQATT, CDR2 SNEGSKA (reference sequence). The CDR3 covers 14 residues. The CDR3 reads CSARSEQGAGGYTF. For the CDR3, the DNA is TGCAGTGCTAGATCAGAACAGGGGGCCGGCGGCTACACCTTC.

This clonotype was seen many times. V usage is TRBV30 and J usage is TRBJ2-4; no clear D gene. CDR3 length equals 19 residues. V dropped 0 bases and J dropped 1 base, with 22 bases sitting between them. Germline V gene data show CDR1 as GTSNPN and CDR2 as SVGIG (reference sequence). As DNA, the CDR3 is TGTGCCTGGAGTGTACTTCGGGCTTCGTTCGGAACGGCCAAAAACATTCAGTACTTC. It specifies CAWSVLRASFGTAKNIQYF. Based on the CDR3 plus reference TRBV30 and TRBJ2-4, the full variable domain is SQTIHQWPATLVQPVGSPLSLECTVEGTSNPNLYWYRQAAGRGLQLLFYSVGIGQISSEVPQNLSASRPQDRQFILSSKKLLLSDSGFYLCAWSVLRASFGTAKNIQYFGAGTRLSVL.

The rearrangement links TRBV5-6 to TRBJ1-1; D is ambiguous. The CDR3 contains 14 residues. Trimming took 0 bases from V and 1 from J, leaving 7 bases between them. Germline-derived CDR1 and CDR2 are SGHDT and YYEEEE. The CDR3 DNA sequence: TGTGCCAGCAGCTTGGGTTACCAGAACACTGAAGCTTTCTTT. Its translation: CASSLGYQNTEAFF.

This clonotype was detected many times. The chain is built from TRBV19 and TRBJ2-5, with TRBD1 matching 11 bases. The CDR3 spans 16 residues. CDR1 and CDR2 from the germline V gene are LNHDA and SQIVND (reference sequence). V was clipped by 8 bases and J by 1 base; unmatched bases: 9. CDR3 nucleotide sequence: TGTGCCAGTCCCCCGGAGGGACAGGGGGTCCAAGAGACCCAGTACTTC. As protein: CASPPEGQGVQETQYF.

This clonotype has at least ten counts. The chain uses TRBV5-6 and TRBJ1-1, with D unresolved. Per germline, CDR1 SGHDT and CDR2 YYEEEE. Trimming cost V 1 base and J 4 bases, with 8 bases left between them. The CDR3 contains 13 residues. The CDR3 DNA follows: TGTGCCAGCAGCTTGAGGGCCATCACTGAAGCTTTCTTT. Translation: CASSLRAITEAFF.

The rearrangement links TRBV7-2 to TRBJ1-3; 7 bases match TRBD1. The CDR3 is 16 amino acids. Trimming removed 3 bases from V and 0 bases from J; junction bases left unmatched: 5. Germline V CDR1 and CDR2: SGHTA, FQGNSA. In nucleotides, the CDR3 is TGTGCCAGCAGCTTGGATGCAGGGGGCTCTGGAAACACCATATATTTT. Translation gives CASSLDAGGSGNTIYF.

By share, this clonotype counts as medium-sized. The DNA for the CDR3 is TGTGCCAGCAGCTTGGATCAGGGAGTTTCCGAGCAGTACTTC. Its protein is CASSLDQGVSEQYF. The chain joins TRBV11-2 to TRBJ2-7; either TRBD1 or TRBD2 may fit D (5 bases each). The V gene's germline CDR1 is SGHAT and CDR2 FQNNGV. The CDR3 has 14 amino acids. Trimming pared 3 bases from V and 6 bases from J, leaving 15 bases between.

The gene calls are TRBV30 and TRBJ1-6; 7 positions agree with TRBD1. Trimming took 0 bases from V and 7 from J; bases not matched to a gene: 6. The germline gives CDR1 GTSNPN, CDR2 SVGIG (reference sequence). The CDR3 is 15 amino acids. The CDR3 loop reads CAWSVPGTANSPLHF. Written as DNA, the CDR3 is TGTGCCTGGAGTGTCCCCGGGACAGCCAATTCACCCCTCCACTTT.

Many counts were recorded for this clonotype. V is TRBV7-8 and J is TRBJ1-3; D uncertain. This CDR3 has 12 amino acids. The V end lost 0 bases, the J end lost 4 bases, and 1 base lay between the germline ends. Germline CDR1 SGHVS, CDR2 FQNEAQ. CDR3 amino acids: CASSLAGNTIYF. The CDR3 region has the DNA TGTGCCAGCAGCTTAGCCGGAAACACCATATATTTT.

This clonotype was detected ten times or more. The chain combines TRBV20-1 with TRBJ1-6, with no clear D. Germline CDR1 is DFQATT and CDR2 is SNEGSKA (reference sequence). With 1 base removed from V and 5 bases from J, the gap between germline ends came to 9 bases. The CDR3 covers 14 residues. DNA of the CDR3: TGCAGTGCTAGAGTTCCCGGGAATAATTCACCCCTCCACTTT. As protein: CSARVPGNNSPLHF.

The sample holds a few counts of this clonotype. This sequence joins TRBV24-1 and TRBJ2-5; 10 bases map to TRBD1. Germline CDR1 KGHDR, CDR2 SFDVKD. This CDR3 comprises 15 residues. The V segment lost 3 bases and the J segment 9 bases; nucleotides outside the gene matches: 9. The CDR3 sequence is CATSDNRDRGQAQYF. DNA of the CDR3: TGTGCCACCAGTGATAACCGGGACAGGGGACAGGCCCAGTACTTC.

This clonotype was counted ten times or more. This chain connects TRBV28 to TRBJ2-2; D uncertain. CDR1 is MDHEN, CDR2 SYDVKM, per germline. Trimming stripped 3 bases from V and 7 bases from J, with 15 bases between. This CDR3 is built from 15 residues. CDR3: CASSLDQLRGGELFF. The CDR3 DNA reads TGTGCCAGCAGTTTGGATCAGTTACGAGGCGGGGAGCTGTTTTTT.

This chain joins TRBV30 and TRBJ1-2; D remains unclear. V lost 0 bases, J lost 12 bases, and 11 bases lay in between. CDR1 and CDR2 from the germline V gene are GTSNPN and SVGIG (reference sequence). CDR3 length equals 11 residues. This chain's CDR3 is CAWSVLVCNTF. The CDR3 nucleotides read TGTGCCTGGAGTGTACTCGTTTGTAACACCTTC.

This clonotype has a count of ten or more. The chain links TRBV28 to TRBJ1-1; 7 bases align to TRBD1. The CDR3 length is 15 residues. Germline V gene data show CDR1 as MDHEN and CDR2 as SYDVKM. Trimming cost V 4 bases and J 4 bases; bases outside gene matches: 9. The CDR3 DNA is TGTGCCAGCAGTTCCACAGGGGTGAGGAGCACTGAAGCTTTCTTT. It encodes CASSSTGVRSTEAFF. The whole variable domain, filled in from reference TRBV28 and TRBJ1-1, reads DVKVTQSSRYLVKRTGEKVFLECVQDMDHENMFWYRQDPGLGLRLIYFSYDVKMKEKGDIPEGYSVSREKKERFSLILESASTNQTSMYLCASSSTGVRSTEAFFGQGTRLTVV.

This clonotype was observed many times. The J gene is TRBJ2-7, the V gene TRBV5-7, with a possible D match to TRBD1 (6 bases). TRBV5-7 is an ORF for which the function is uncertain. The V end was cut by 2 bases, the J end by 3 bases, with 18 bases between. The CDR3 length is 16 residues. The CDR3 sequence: CASSFRPRTEIYEQYF. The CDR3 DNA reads TGTGCCAGCAGCTTCCGTCCGAGGACAGAGATCTACGAGCAGTACTTC.

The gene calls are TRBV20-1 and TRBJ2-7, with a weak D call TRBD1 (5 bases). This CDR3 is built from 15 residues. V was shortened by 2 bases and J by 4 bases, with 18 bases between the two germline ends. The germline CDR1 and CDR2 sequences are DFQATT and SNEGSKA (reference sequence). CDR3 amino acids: CSARSSDSAVYEQYF. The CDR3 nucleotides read TGCAGTGCTAGATCTTCCGACAGTGCCGTTTACGAGCAGTACTTC.

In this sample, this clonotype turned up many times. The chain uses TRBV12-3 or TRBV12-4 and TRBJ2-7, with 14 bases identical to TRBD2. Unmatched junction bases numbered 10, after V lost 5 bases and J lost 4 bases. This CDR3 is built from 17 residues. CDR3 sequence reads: CASSPGTSGSLFYEQYF. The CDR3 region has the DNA TGTGCCAGCAGTCCAGGGACTAGCGGGAGTCTGTTTTACGAGCAGTACTTC.

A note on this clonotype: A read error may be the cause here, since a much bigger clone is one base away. CDR3 residues: CASSGKGLTEDFF. CDR3 nucleotides: TGTGCCAGCAGTGGCAAGGGTTTAACTGAAGATTTCTTT. This chain links TRBV25-1 with TRBJ1-1; unclear D gene. Germline V gives CDR1 MGHDK, CDR2 SYGVNS. The CDR3 runs 13 residues.